The 27 T cell receptor beta chains below come from one sample, sequenced in a study of blood T cells in healthy people across ages. Using a J-beta primer mix together with a sample-barcoded 5' primer, a second PCR was run for roughly 7 to 12 cycles. TCRdb used MiXCR to reprocess the 5' RACE reads, holding one entry per CDR3 protein. The sample yields around 900,000 distinct CDR3 sequences, 29% seen once. The sequenced sample was blood. These receptors were obtained from an elderly woman in good health.

The chain carries TRBV4-2 and TRBJ1-4, with 9 bases lining up with TRBD1. The germline gives CDR1 LGHNA, CDR2 YNFKEQ. The CDR3 has 15 residues. With V trimmed by 1 base and J by 6 bases, 3 bases remained unmatched. The CDR3 spells CASSQGDREDEKLFF. The CDR3 DNA reads TGTGCCAGCAGCCAAGGGGACAGGGAAGATGAAAAACTGTTTTTT.

A few counts support this clonotype. Since a much larger clone is just one base distant, this may be a read error. V gene TRBV12-3 or TRBV12-4 combines with J gene TRBJ2-5, with D possibly being TRBD1 or TRBD2 (6 bases each). CDR3 size: 15 residues. Trimming took off 1 base at V and 11 bases at J, with 20 bases between the two ends. CDR3 protein: CASSLGGAQDNEQYF. In DNA form, the CDR3 reads TGTGCCAGCAGTTTAGGGGGGGCCCAGGACAATGAGCAGTACTTC.

On this clonotype itself: A much bigger clone sits one base away, suggesting this may be a read error. The DNA of the CDR3 is TGCAGTGCCAGAAGGAGTTCGCAGTATTTT. Translation: CSARRSSQYF. This sequence joins TRBV20-1 and TRBJ2-3; no firm D call. The CDR3 length is 10 residues. Germline V lookup: CDR1 DFQATT, CDR2 SNEGSKA (reference sequence). Trimming pared 6 bases from V and 10 bases from J, leaving 11 bases between.

This clonotype was observed a few times. The genes are TRBV6-2 or TRBV6-3 and TRBJ1-5, with no clear D. This CDR3 comprises 14 residues. Per the germline V gene, CDR1 is MNHEY and CDR2 is SVGEGT. The ends were cut back, 3 bases at V and 3 bases at J, with 9 bases in the middle. CDR3 region: CASSYLPDNQPQHF. CDR3 nucleotides: TGTGCCAGCAGTTATTTACCGGACAATCAGCCCCAGCATTTT.

This clonotype was found many times. CDR3 coding DNA: TGTGCCAGCAGTGTCGCAGGGACGGAGAAAAACATTCAGTACTTC. This translates into CASSVAGTEKNIQYF. The chain has TRBV25-1 and TRBJ2-4, with D perhaps being TRBD1 or TRBD2 (5 bases each). The germline V and J ends were trimmed by 4 bases and 4 bases, with 14 bases remaining between them. Germline assignment: CDR1 MGHDK and CDR2 SYGVNS. This CDR3 comprises 15 residues.

About this clonotype: One junction end disagrees with the germline gene, perhaps due to a read error. The chain uses TRBV12-3 or TRBV12-4 and TRBJ1-4; D is perhaps TRBD1 (6 bases). This CDR3 comprises 15 residues. For the CDR3, the DNA is TGTACCAGCACCGAACAGGGTACCGGTAATGAAAAACTGTTTTTT. Translating gives CTSTEQGTGNEKLFF.

This clonotype was detected a few times. The V and J genes are TRBV6-4 and TRBJ2-1; D is possibly TRBD1 or TRBD2 (7 bases each). Trimming stripped 4 bases from V and 10 bases from J, with 14 bases between. The V gene's germline CDR1 is MRHNA and CDR2 SNTAGT. The CDR3 is 13 residues long. The CDR3 DNA follows: TGTGCCAGCAGTGCAGGGGGGGTGGGGGAGCAGTTCTTC. It specifies CASSAGGVGEQFF.

This clonotype has only a few counts. This chain connects TRBV6-5 to TRBJ2-2; D possibly corresponds to TRBD2 (5 bases). With 2 bases removed from V and 5 bases from J, the gap between germline ends came to 12 bases. Germline lookup yields CDR1 MNHEY and CDR2 SVGAGI. The CDR3 has 15 residues. The CDR3 DNA reads as TGTGCCAGCAGTTACCGGGGTTTCGGTACCGGGGAGCTGTTTTTT. Its translation: CASSYRGFGTGELFF.

On this clonotype itself: With a much larger clone just one base away, this may be a read error. The genes are TRBV2 and TRBJ2-1; D gene unclear. The better agreement between TRBJ2-7 and the DNA end casts doubt on the J call. Per germline, CDR1 SNHLY and CDR2 FYNNEI. The CDR3 length is 13 residues. CDR3 in amino acids: CASKQNLYNEQYF. Written as DNA, the CDR3 is TGTGCCAGCAAACAGAACCTCTACAATGAGCAGTACTTC.

This clonotype was seen many times. V gene TRBV12-3 or TRBV12-4 combines with J gene TRBJ1-1; D perhaps matches TRBD1 (5 bases). The CDR3 length is 12 residues. Trimming removed 3 bases from V and 10 bases from J, with 12 bases in between. The CDR3 loop is CASSFGAGLAFF. CDR3 coding DNA: TGTGCCAGCAGTTTTGGGGCCGGGTTAGCTTTCTTT.

This clonotype was seen repeatedly, ten times or more. V is TRBV20-1 and J is TRBJ1-2, with a tentative D call TRBD1 (6 bases). Germline V gene sequence: CDR1 DFQATT, CDR2 SNEGSKA (reference sequence). V was pared by 3 bases and J by 4 bases, with 15 bases between. This CDR3 has 14 amino acids. CDR3: CSASSPDSSYGYTF. The DNA for the CDR3 is TGCAGTGCTAGTAGCCCGGACAGCAGCTATGGCTACACCTTC.

There are a few counts of this clonotype. V and J are TRBV6-1 and TRBJ2-7, with D uncertain. Trimming took 1 base from V and 3 from J, leaving 13 bases between them. The V gene's germline CDR1 is MNHNS and CDR2 SASEGT. This CDR3 has 15 residues. The CDR3 DNA reads TGTGCCAGCAGTGAAGGACACCATCAATACTACGAGCAGTACTTC. Protein sequence: CASSEGHHQYYEQYF.

The rearrangement links TRBV11-1 to TRBJ2-2, with TRBD2 as a possible D gene (5 bases). The germline V gene encodes CDR1 SGHAT and CDR2 FQDESV (reference sequence). The CDR3 runs to 16 residues. V was pared by 5 bases and J by 1 base, with 14 bases between. CDR3 sequence: CASSETMAGNTGELFF. CDR3 sequence (DNA): TGTGCCAGCAGCGAGACTATGGCGGGGAACACCGGGGAGCTGTTTTTT.

Details on this clonotype: A read error is possible here, since a much larger clone lies one base away. The chain recombines TRBV11-2 with TRBJ2-1; the match to TRBD1 covers 11 bases. The J call may be in error: the DNA end matches TRBJ2-7 better. The germline V gene encodes CDR1 SGHAT and CDR2 FQNNGV. The CDR3 is made up of 20 amino acids. CDR3 sequence (DNA): TGTGCCAGCAGCGCGAGGTGGCTGGGACAGGGGGTCCCCATCTACAATGAGCAGTACTTC. Protein: CASSARWLGQGVPIYNEQYF.

The chain recombines TRBV5-4 with TRBJ2-7; 11 nucleotides match TRBD1. Germline CDR1 is SGHNT and CDR2 is YYREEE (reference sequence). V lost 3 bases to trimming and J lost 7 bases; unmatched junction nucleotides: 9. This CDR3 spans 15 amino acids. CDR3 coding DNA: TGTGCCAGCAGCTCGAGGGGACAGGGGGGAGGTGAGCAGTACTTC. It encodes CASSSRGQGGGEQYF.

This clonotype was detected only once. The chain links TRBV9 to TRBJ1-1, with D possibly being TRBD1 (5 bases). Germline V gives CDR1 SGDLS, CDR2 YYNGEE. V was trimmed by 2 bases and J by 1 base, leaving 12 bases between them. The CDR3 contains 15 residues. CDR3 sequence (DNA): TGTGCCAGCAGCGTCAACCGGGACGGGAACACTGAAGCTTTCTTT. Translation gives CASSVNRDGNTEAFF.

A remark on this clonotype: Germline is not matched at one junction end, which may reflect a read error. The chain's CDR3 is CASSPRLSGANVPTF. In DNA form, the CDR3 reads TGTGCCAGCAGCCCACGGTTATCTGGGGCCAACGTCCCGACTTTC. The chain employs TRBV13 and TRBJ2-6, with TRBD1 as a possible D gene (5 bases). The germline CDR1 and CDR2 sequences are PRHDT and FYEKMQ (reference sequence). The length of the CDR3 is 15 residues.

In its sample, this clonotype was seen once. Relative to the germline gene, one junction end is altered; a read error may explain this. The rearrangement joins TRBV6-2 or TRBV6-3 to TRBJ1-1; D call uncertain. The V gene's germline CDR1 is MNHEY and CDR2 SVGEGT. The CDR3 is 13 amino acids. CDR3 coding DNA: TGTACCAGCAGTTACTTACAGAACACTGAAGCTTTCTTT. Translated, it gives CTSSYLQNTEAFF.

This clonotype has a handful of counts. The chain couples TRBV3-1 to TRBJ1-1; no reliable D call. Per the germline V gene, CDR1 is LGHDT and CDR2 is YNNKEL (reference sequence). Deletions cut 4 bases from V and 4 bases from J, with 13 bases between. This CDR3 is 14 amino acids long. The CDR3 DNA follows: TGTGCCAGCAGCCCCAGAGTTATGAGCACTGAAGCTTTCTTT. Protein: CASSPRVMSTEAFF.

This clonotype was picked up one time. A much larger clone differs from this one at a single base, so this may be a read error. V usage is TRBV6-2 or TRBV6-3 and J usage is TRBJ2-7; 12 positions match TRBD2. There are 17 residues in the CDR3. With V trimmed by 1 base and J by 7 bases, 11 bases remained unmatched. Looked up from germline, CDR1 is MNHEY and CDR2 is SVGEGT. DNA of the CDR3: TGTGCCAGCAGTTACTGGTCTAGCGGGGGGGGAAGGAATGAGCAGTACTTC. Translated: CASSYWSSGGGRNEQYF.

In its sample, this clonotype was seen many times. The chain carries TRBV7-9 and TRBJ1-2; D perhaps matches TRBD1 (5 bases). The CDR3 consists of 14 residues. V lost 7 bases, J lost 3 bases, and 15 bases lay in between. Germline V gene sequence: CDR1 SEHNR, CDR2 FQNEAQ (reference sequence). CDR3 DNA sequence: TGTGCCAGCAAAGGTGGCAGGGAGGACTATGGCTACACCTTC. Translating it yields CASKGGREDYGYTF.

This CDR3 is CASSGGTGAINEQFF. DNA for the CDR3: TGTGCCAGCAGCGGAGGGACAGGGGCTATCAATGAGCAGTTCTTC. The chain combines TRBV7-2 with TRBJ2-1; TRBD1 aligns across 10 bases. Germline V gene data show CDR1 as SGHTA and CDR2 as FQGNSA. The CDR3 is 15 residues long. After removal of 5 bases from V and 6 bases from J, the junction contained 7 bases not matched to a gene. Full variable domain (rest looked up from reference TRBV7-2 and TRBJ2-1): GAGVSQSPSNKVTEKGKDVELRCDPISGHTALYWYRQSLGQGLEFLIYFQGNSAPDKSGLPSDRFSAERTGGSVSTLTIQRTQQEDSAVYLCASSGGTGAINEQFFGPGTRLTVL.

The table lists this clonotype with a few counts. Relative to the germline gene, one junction end is altered; a read error may explain this. The rearrangement uses TRBV12-3 or TRBV12-4 and TRBJ2-7; 11 nucleotides align to TRBD2. The DNA end is a closer match to TRBJ2-5, so the J assignment may be wrong. The CDR3 runs to 14 residues. Here the CDR3 DNA reads TGTGCCGGCAGTTCCTCCGGGACTAGCGGGACCCAGTACTTC. Amino acid sequence: CAGSSSGTSGTQYF.

This clonotype has at least ten counts. The chain recombines TRBV10-2 with TRBJ2-4; 7 bases align to TRBD1. The CDR3 loop spans 16 amino acids. Germline CDR1 WSHSY, CDR2 SAAADI. V trimming: 3 bases; J trimming: 2 bases; junction bases outside the gene matches: 7. For the CDR3, the DNA is TGCGCCAGCAGTGACCTGTACAGGGGTACCAAAAACATTCAGTACTTC. Its protein product is CASSDLYRGTKNIQYF.

This clonotype was counted many times. CDR3 residues: CASSRDRARGAGELFF. The CDR3 DNA sequence: TGTGCCAGCAGCCGTGACAGGGCGAGAGGAGCCGGGGAGCTGTTTTTT. The chain joins TRBV12-3 or TRBV12-4 to TRBJ2-2; 7 positions agree with TRBD1. This CDR3 spans 16 amino acids. J lost 6 bases, V lost 6 bases, and 13 bases had no gene match.

This clonotype was seen a few times. A much larger clonotype is one base distant, so this may be a read error. The rearrangement uses TRBV7-2 and TRBJ2-5, with D perhaps matching TRBD1 (6 bases). The CDR3 consists of 15 residues. Germline V gives CDR1 SGHTA, CDR2 FQGNSA. V dropped 4 bases and J dropped 11 bases, with 23 bases sitting between them. The CDR3 region is CASSSKTGTNNEQYF. The CDR3 DNA reads TGTGCCAGCAGCTCCAAGACGGGGACAAATAATGAGCAGTACTTC.

The chain recombines TRBV19 with TRBJ2-3; D gene unclear. Looked up from germline, CDR1 is LNHDA and CDR2 is SQIVND (reference sequence). This CDR3 is 11 amino acids long. Deletions cut 7 bases from V and 11 bases from J, with 13 bases between. This CDR3 is CASKRSERQYF. Here the CDR3 DNA reads TGTGCCAGTAAAAGGAGTGAAAGGCAGTATTTT.